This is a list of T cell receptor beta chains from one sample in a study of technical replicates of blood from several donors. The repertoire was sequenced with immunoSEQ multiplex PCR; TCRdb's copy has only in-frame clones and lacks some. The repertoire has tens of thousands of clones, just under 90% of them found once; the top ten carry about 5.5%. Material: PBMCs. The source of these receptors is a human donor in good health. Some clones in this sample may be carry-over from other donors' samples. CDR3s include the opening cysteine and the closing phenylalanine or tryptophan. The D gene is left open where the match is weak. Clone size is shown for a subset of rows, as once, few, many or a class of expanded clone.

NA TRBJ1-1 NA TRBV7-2 CASSLLGGNTEAFF TGTGCCAGCAGCTTATTGGGAGGGAACACTGAAGCTTTCTTT
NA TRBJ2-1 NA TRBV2 CASSGQQAINEQFF TGTGCCAGCAGTGGACAACAGGCAATCAATGAGCAGTTCTTC
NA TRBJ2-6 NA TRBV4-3 CASSPTWSGANVLTF TGCGCCAGCAGCCCCACATGGTCTGGGGCCAACGTCCTGACTTTC
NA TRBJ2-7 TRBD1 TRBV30 CAWSVWQGAEQYF TGTGCCTGGAGTGTATGGCAGGGGGCCGAGCAGTACTTC
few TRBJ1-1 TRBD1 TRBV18 CASSRGTGDTEAFF TGTGCCAGCTCACGAGGGACAGGGGACACTGAAGCTTTCTTT
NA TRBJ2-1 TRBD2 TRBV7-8 CASSPIRGGHYNEQFF TGTGCCAGCAGCCCTATCCGGGGGGGACACTACAATGAGCAGTTCTTC
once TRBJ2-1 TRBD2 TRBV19 CASRTSGRKSNEQFF TGTGCCAGTAGGACTAGCGGGAGGAAGTCCAATGAGCAGTTCTTC
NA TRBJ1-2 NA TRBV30 CAWTPDSFYGYTF TGTGCCTGGACCCCGGACAGCTTTTATGGCTACACCTTC
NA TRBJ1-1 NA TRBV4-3 CASSAQENTEAFF TGCGCCAGCAGCGCACAGGAAAACACTGAAGCTTTCTTT
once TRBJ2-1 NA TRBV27 CASSISAGEQFF TGTGCCAGCAGTATTTCAGCAGGTGAGCAGTTCTTC
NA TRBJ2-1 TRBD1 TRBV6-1 CASSKDREGVWEQFF TGTGCCAGCAGTAAGGACAGGGAAGGGGTTTGGGAGCAGTTCTTC
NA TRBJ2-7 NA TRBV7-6 CASSLAGAAYEQYF TGTGCCAGCAGCTTAGCAGGGGCGGCCTACGAGCAGTACTTC
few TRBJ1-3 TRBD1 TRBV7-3 CASSFDRVSGNTIYF TGTGCCAGCAGCTTCGACAGGGTCTCTGGAAACACCATATATTTT
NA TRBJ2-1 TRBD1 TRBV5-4 CASSFGQGRNEQFF TGTGCCAGCAGTTTCGGACAGGGCAGGAATGAGCAGTTCTTC
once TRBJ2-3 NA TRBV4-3 CATKSRQRGTDTQYF TGCGCCACAAAGTCCCGCCAGAGGGGCACAGATACGCAGTATTTT
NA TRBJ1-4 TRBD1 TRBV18 CASSEGQGEKLFF TGTGCCAGCTCAGAAGGACAGGGTGAAAAACTGTTTTTT
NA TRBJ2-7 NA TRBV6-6 CASSLTVSSSYEQYF TGTGCCAGCAGTTTGACAGTTTCCAGCTCCTACGAGCAGTACTTC
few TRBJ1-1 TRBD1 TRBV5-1 CASSGRTGNTEAFF TGCGCCAGCAGCGGAAGGACAGGTAACACTGAAGCTTTCTTT
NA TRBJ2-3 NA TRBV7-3 CASSPGATDTQYF TGTGCCAGCAGCCCAGGGGCCACAGATACGCAGTATTTT
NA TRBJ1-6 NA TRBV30 CAWSTMTENSPLHF TGTGCCTGGAGCACAATGACAGAAAATTCACCCCTCCACTTT
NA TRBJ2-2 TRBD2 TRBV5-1 CASSLTLAGVTGELFF TGCGCCAGCAGCTTAACACTAGCGGGAGTCACCGGGGAGCTGTTTTTT
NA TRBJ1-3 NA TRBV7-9 CASPQARSGNTIYF TGTGCCAGCCCACAGGCCCGCTCTGGAAACACCATATATTTT
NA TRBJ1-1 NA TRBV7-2 CASSQNRVTEAFF TGTGCCAGCAGCCAAAACAGGGTCACTGAAGCTTTCTTT
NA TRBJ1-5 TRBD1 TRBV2 CASMGQSNQPQHF TGTGCCAGCATGGGACAGTCAAATCAGCCCCAGCATTTT
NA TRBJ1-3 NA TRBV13 CASSQRNLADTIYF TGTGCCAGCAGCCAAAGAAACTTGGCGGACACCATATATTTT
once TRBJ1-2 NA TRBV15 CATSGPGSLLFNYGYTF TGTGCCACCAGCGGACCAGGGTCCTTACTCTTTAACTATGGCTACACCTTC
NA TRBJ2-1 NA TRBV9 CASAANLNEQFF TGTGCCAGCGCCGCTAATCTCAATGAGCAGTTCTTC
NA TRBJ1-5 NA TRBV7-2 CASTVDGSNQPQHF TGTGCCAGCACCGTAGATGGTAGCAATCAGCCCCAGCATTTT
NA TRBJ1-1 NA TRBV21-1 CASKTGELTAEAFF TGTGCCAGCAAAACCGGAGAACTGACAGCTGAAGCTTTCTTT
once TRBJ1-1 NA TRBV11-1 CAIRVNTEAFF TGTGCCATTCGAGTGAACACTGAAGCTTTCTTT
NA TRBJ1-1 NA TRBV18 CASSSDTGGAFF TGTGCCAGCTCATCGGACACGGGGGGAGCTTTCTTT
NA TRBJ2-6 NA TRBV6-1 CASSVEGTGANVLTF TGTGCCAGCAGTGTGGAGGGTACTGGGGCCAACGTCCTGACTTTC
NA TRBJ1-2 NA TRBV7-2 CASSVGHAYGYTF TGTGCCAGCAGCGTTGGACATGCCTATGGCTACACCTTC
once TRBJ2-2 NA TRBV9 CASSVSPRVVIGELFF TGTGCCAGCAGCGTAAGTCCCCGGGTGGTGATCGGGGAGCTGTTTTTT
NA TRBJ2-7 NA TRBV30 CAWTELSDEQYF TGTGCCTGGACAGAACTGAGCGACGAGCAGTACTTC
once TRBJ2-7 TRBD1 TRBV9 CASRVGRGQEFYEQYF TGTGCCAGCAGGGTCGGCCGGGGACAGGAATTTTACGAGCAGTACTTC
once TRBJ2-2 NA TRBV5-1 CASSQELGGAGELFF TGCGCCAGCAGCCAGGAATTGGGGGGAGCCGGGGAGCTGTTTTTT
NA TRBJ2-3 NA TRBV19 CASSSDTQYF TGTGCCAGTTCTTCAGATACGCAGTATTTT
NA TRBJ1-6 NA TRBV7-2 CASRGRSMGSPLHF TGTGCCAGCAGGGGGCGCTCGATGGGTTCACCCCTCCACTTT
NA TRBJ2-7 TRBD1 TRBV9 CASSEWDSTYEQYF TGTGCCAGCAGCGAGTGGGACAGTACCTACGAGCAGTACTTC